Listed here are 28 T cell receptor beta chains from one sample, sequenced in a study of human T cells and chemical hapten exposure. TCRdb recomputed calls from the RACE reads with MiXCR, one row per CDR3 protein. The sample carries a few hundred thousand distinct CDR3 sequences, more than 6.5% recorded once. Time point specified: pre-sensitization, week 0. Treatment in this sample: therapeutic diphenylcyclopropenone sensitization with weekly scalp DPC. The source material was whole blood, sampled in connection with sensitization to the hapten diphenylcyclopropenone (DPC). The receptors come from a woman aged 40-49 years with alopecia areata. Some clones in this sample may be carry-over from other donors' samples.

The gene calls are TRBV3-1 and TRBJ2-5, with D perhaps given as TRBD1 or TRBD2 (5 bases each). V shed 4 bases and J shed 1 base, with 13 bases lying between them. The V gene's germline CDR1 is LGHDT and CDR2 YNNKEL (reference sequence). This CDR3 has 15 residues. The CDR3 region has the DNA TGTGCCAGCAGCCCAGAGATGGGACCCCAAGAGACCCAGTACTTC. Translating it yields CASSPEMGPQETQYF.

This sequence joins TRBV7-3 and TRBJ2-5; a weak D match, TRBD2 (6 bases). CDR1 is SGHTA, CDR2 FQGTGA, per germline. This CDR3 has 16 amino acids. V lost 5 bases to trimming and J lost 5 bases, with 21 bases between them. The CDR3, as DNA: TGTGCCAGCAGCCCGGGACTTCACAACCCCAAGGAGACCCAGTACTTC. It encodes CASSPGLHNPKETQYF.

The CDR3 bases are TGTGCCAGCTCCCCGGCCCAGGAGGGCTTCGAGCAGTACTTC. It codes for CASSPAQEGFEQYF. This chain uses TRBV18 with TRBJ2-7; TRBD2 is a possible D gene (6 bases). V shed 6 bases and J shed 6 bases, with 18 bases lying between them. This CDR3 has 14 amino acids. Germline lookup yields CDR1 KGHSH and CDR2 LQKENI.

The V and J genes are TRBV7-9 and TRBJ2-3; 8 bases agree with TRBD2. The CDR3 consists of 15 residues. The V gene's germline CDR1 is SEHNR and CDR2 FQNEAQ (reference sequence). V shed 5 bases, J shed 3 bases, and the junction held 7 bases outside the gene matches. CDR3 amino acids: CASSPGLGQTDTQYF. The CDR3 DNA reads as TGTGCCAGCAGCCCGGGACTAGGGCAGACAGATACGCAGTATTTT. Full variable domain (missing parts from reference TRBV7-9 and TRBJ2-3): DTGVSQNPRHKITKRGQNVTFRCDPISEHNRLYWYRQTLGQGPEFLTYFQNEAQLEKSRLLSDRFSAERPKGSFSTLEIQRTEQGDSAMYLCASSPGLGQTDTQYFGPGTRLTVL.

In this sample, this clonotype turned up a few times. V is TRBV1 and J is TRBJ2-1; the tabulated D call, TRBD2, remains unverified against the DNA. TRBV1 is a pseudogene. The CDR3 sequence is 17 residues long. The CDR3 nucleotides are TGCACCAGCAGCCAAGATAATGAGCGGGAGGGCCTGGATGAGCAGTTCTTC. This sequence encodes CTSSQDNEREGLDEQFF.

The V call is TRBV29-1, the J call TRBJ2-1; no clear D. V lost 2 bases, J lost 4 bases, and 12 bases lay in between. CDR3 length: 14 amino acids. Germline-derived CDR1 and CDR2 are SQVTM and ANQGSEA. CDR3: CSVEPHDSYNEQFF. For the CDR3, the DNA is TGCAGCGTTGAACCCCACGACTCATACAATGAGCAGTTCTTC.

Note on this clonotype: This may be a read error, as it is one base from a much larger clone. The chain carries TRBV6-6 and TRBJ1-2; D is perhaps TRBD1 (6 bases). The CDR3 length is 13 residues. The germline V and J ends were trimmed by 7 bases and 5 bases, with 14 bases remaining between them. Germline V gene data show CDR1 as MNHNY and CDR2 as SVGAGI (reference sequence). The CDR3 here is CASTYSGVYGYTF. Written as DNA, the CDR3 is TGTGCCAGCACCTACTCAGGGGTTTATGGCTACACCTTC.

This clonotype was detected ten times or more. V and J are TRBV6-2 or TRBV6-3 and TRBJ2-7; D unresolved. The V end was cut by 5 bases, the J end by 9 bases, with 17 bases between. The CDR3 has 13 amino acids. Germline lookup yields CDR1 MNHEY and CDR2 SVGEGT. The CDR3 DNA is TGTGCCAGCAGTCAAACTGGAGAGAGGCGGCAGTACTTC. Translating gives CASSQTGERRQYF.

In its sample, this clonotype was seen many times. V and J are TRBV7-2 and TRBJ2-5; TRBD1 agrees at 7 bases. The CDR3 length is 14 residues. Germline CDR1 SGHTA, CDR2 FQGNSA. The V gene end was trimmed by 5 bases and the J gene end by 2 bases; junction bases not matched to a gene: 5. CDR3 protein: CASSRPGQQETQYF. The CDR3 DNA is TGTGCCAGCAGCCGACCGGGACAGCAAGAGACCCAGTACTTC.

In its sample, this clonotype was seen a few times. The chain is built from TRBV6-6 and TRBJ1-5, with 9 nucleotides matching TRBD1. CDR1 MNHNY and CDR2 SVGAGI come from the germline V gene (reference sequence). The V and J ends lost 3 bases and 4 bases, in that order; junction bases with no gene match: 16. This CDR3 is 19 amino acids long. CDR3 coding DNA: TGTGCCAGCAGTTATGCGGGACAGGGTCCTAATACCCGGAATCAGCCCCAGCATTTT. Translated, it gives CASSYAGQGPNTRNQPQHF.

The chain is built from TRBV28 and TRBJ2-2; no reliable D call. The CDR3 has 15 residues. In germline, CDR1 is MDHEN, CDR2 SYDVKM. Deletions cut 3 bases from V and 3 bases from J, with 11 bases between. CDR3 DNA: TGTGCCAGCAGTTTTTTGCTAAAGGACACCGGGGAGCTGTTTTTT. Residues: CASSFLLKDTGELFF. Using reference TRBV28 and TRBJ2-2 for the parts outside the CDR3, the full variable domain is DVKVTQSSRYLVKRTGEKVFLECVQDMDHENMFWYRQDPGLGLRLIYFSYDVKMKEKGDIPEGYSVSREKKERFSLILESASTNQTSMYLCASSFLLKDTGELFFGEGSRLTVL.

This clonotype was found a few times. This sequence joins TRBV5-1 and TRBJ2-6, with unresolved D. Germline lookup yields CDR1 SGHRS and CDR2 YFSETQ. The CDR3 length is 16 residues. Trimming stripped 0 bases from V and 0 bases from J, with 7 bases between. CDR3 sequence (DNA): TGCGCCAGCAGCTTGGTAGGCAGCTCTGGGGCCAACGTCCTGACTTTC. Translated, it gives CASSLVGSSGANVLTF. The full variable domain, completed using reference TRBV5-1 and TRBJ2-6, is KAGVTQTPRYLIKTRGQQVTLSCSPISGHRSVSWYQQTPGQGLQFLFEYFSETQRNKGNFPGRFSGRQFSNSRSEMNVSTLELGDSALYLCASSLVGSSGANVLTFGAGSRLTVL.

This clonotype was seen a handful of times. The V call is TRBV4-3, the J call TRBJ2-3; 9 bases agree with TRBD2. With 2 bases clipped from V and 5 bases from J, the junction kept 8 bases outside the gene matches. Germline V CDR1 and CDR2: LGHNA, YSLEER. The CDR3 contains 16 residues. The CDR3: CASSQQQAGGGDTQYF. The CDR3 DNA sequence: TGCGCCAGCAGCCAACAGCAAGCGGGAGGTGGAGATACGCAGTATTTT.

The table lists this clonotype with a few counts. The chain joins TRBV5-1 to TRBJ1-5; possibly TRBD1 for D (6 bases). Germline-derived CDR1 and CDR2 are SGHRS and YFSETQ. Trimming removed 8 bases from V and 3 bases from J, with 15 bases in between. The CDR3 length is 14 residues. CDR3 protein: CARRNRENNQPQHF. The CDR3 DNA sequence: TGCGCCAGAAGGAACAGGGAAAACAATCAGCCCCAGCATTTT. The entire variable domain, with the rest obtained from reference TRBV5-1 and TRBJ1-5, is as follows: KAGVTQTPRYLIKTRGQQVTLSCSPISGHRSVSWYQQTPGQGLQFLFEYFSETQRNKGNFPGRFSGRQFSNSRSEMNVSTLELGDSALYLCARRNRENNQPQHFGDGTRLSIL.

This clonotype came up many times. This chain uses TRBV10-3 with TRBJ2-7; 13 positions match TRBD2. Germline CDR1 ENHRY, CDR2 SYGVKD. This CDR3 comprises 19 residues. The junction had 16 bases not matched to a gene; V was cut back by 6 bases and J by 2 bases. The CDR3 sequence is CAISATTSGRAPRPYEQYF. The CDR3 DNA sequence: TGTGCCATCAGCGCGACAACTAGCGGGAGGGCCCCCCGGCCCTACGAGCAGTACTTC.

This clonotype was recorded many times. This sequence joins TRBV6-5 and TRBJ1-3; D gene unclear. The germline V gene encodes CDR1 MNHEY and CDR2 SVGAGI. The CDR3 loop spans 15 amino acids. V was pared by 6 bases and J by 0 bases, with 12 bases between. As DNA, the CDR3 is TGTGCCAGCAGACCTACCGACAACTCTGGAAACACCATATATTTT. Protein sequence: CASRPTDNSGNTIYF.

This clonotype was seen a handful of times. The chain uses TRBV18 and TRBJ1-1; D is unresolved. The V end was cut by 4 bases, the J end by 0 bases, with 9 bases between. The CDR3 is 14 residues long. Germline CDR1 is KGHSH and CDR2 is LQKENI. CDR3 coding DNA: TGTGCCAGCTCACGCGGAAACTTGAACACTGAAGCTTTCTTT. It codes for CASSRGNLNTEAFF. Full variable domain (outside the CDR3, taken from reference TRBV18 and TRBJ1-1): NAGVMQNPRHLVRRRGQEARLRCSPMKGHSHVYWYRQLPEEGLKFMVYLQKENIIDESGMPKERFSAEFPKEGPSILRIQQVVRGDSAAYFCASSRGNLNTEAFFGQGTRLTVV.

The chain is built from TRBV28 and TRBJ2-1; D gene uncertain. Trimming removed 5 bases from V and 6 bases from J, with 17 bases in between. This CDR3 is 15 amino acids long. In germline, CDR1 is MDHEN, CDR2 SYDVKM. The CDR3 sequence is CASSPGSPQANEQFF. The CDR3 nucleotides read TGTGCCAGCAGTCCCGGGTCGCCCCAGGCCAATGAGCAGTTCTTC.

This chain connects TRBV20-1 to TRBJ2-1, with 8 bases lining up with TRBD1. Germline V gene data show CDR1 as DFQATT and CDR2 as SNEGSKA (reference sequence). Unmatched junction bases numbered 22, after V lost 6 bases and J lost 12 bases. The CDR3 has 16 amino acids. The CDR3: CSALKFAGTGTSGQFF. The CDR3 DNA is TGCAGTGCCTTAAAGTTCGCCGGGACAGGTACCTCCGGGCAGTTCTTC.

The chain links TRBV5-1 to TRBJ1-6, with 8 bases matching TRBD1. V was clipped by 1 base and J by 9 bases; unmatched bases: 15. This CDR3 region has 18 residues. The V gene's germline CDR1 is SGHRS and CDR2 YFSETQ. The CDR3 loop is CASSLIPDRDLQRSPLHF. CDR3 DNA sequence: TGCGCCAGCAGCTTGATCCCGGACAGGGATCTTCAGCGTTCACCCCTCCACTTT.

This clonotype showed up just a few times. The chain joins TRBV6-2 or TRBV6-3 to TRBJ2-2; 11 bases are a match to TRBD2. Germline V gene data show CDR1 as MNHEY and CDR2 as SVGEGT. This CDR3 spans 19 amino acids. With V trimmed by 5 bases and J by 1 base, 12 bases remained unmatched. CDR3 in amino acids: CASSPLPTSGKKNTGELFF. The CDR3 DNA follows: TGTGCCAGCAGTCCCCTCCCGACTAGCGGGAAAAAGAACACCGGGGAGCTGTTTTTT.

The chain joins TRBV7-6 to TRBJ2-5; unclear D gene. Germline V gene data show CDR1 as SGHVS and CDR2 as FNYEAQ. CDR3 length: 14 residues. V lost 2 bases to trimming and J lost 5 bases, with 12 bases between them. In nucleotides, the CDR3 is TGTGCCAGCAGCTTAACGCGCTCGGCGGAGACCCAGTACTTC. It encodes CASSLTRSAETQYF.

This clonotype was seen a handful of times. This chain links TRBV29-1 with TRBJ2-7, with no clear D. The CDR3 is made up of 13 amino acids. V dropped 4 bases and J dropped 0 bases, with 10 bases sitting between them. Germline V gene data show CDR1 as SQVTM and CDR2 as ANQGSEA. For the CDR3, the DNA is TGCAGCGTTGTGCCCCCGGCCTCCTACGAGCAGTACTTC. Translating it yields CSVVPPASYEQYF.

This clonotype was detected only a few times. The chain carries TRBV7-2 and TRBJ1-1, with D maybe TRBD1 (6 bases). This CDR3 region has 16 residues. The germline gives CDR1 SGHTA, CDR2 FQGNSA. V lost 5 bases to trimming and J lost 2 bases, with 18 bases between them. CDR3: CASSPGEWGLNTEAFF. The CDR3 DNA sequence: TGTGCCAGCAGCCCCGGGGAATGGGGGCTAAACACTGAAGCTTTCTTT. The complete variable domain, with remaining parts taken from reference TRBV7-2 and TRBJ1-1, reads GAGVSQSPSNKVTEKGKDVELRCDPISGHTALYWYRQSLGQGLEFLIYFQGNSAPDKSGLPSDRFSAERTGGSVSTLTIQRTQQEDSAVYLCASSPGEWGLNTEAFFGQGTRLTVV.

In its sample, this clonotype was seen many times. V gene TRBV5-5 combines with J gene TRBJ1-3, with D possibly matching TRBD1 (5 bases). Trimming removed 4 bases from V and 2 bases from J, with 10 bases in between. The CDR3 runs to 14 residues. From germline, CDR1 is SGHKS and CDR2 YYEKEE (reference sequence). The CDR3 loop is CASSLQGTGNTIYF. The CDR3 DNA reads as TGTGCCAGCAGCCTGCAGGGAACTGGAAACACCATATATTTT.

The gene calls are TRBV6-6 and TRBJ2-3; 9 bases match TRBD2. This CDR3 region has 14 residues. The germline V gene encodes CDR1 MNHNY and CDR2 SVGAGI (reference sequence). V lost 8 bases to trimming and J lost 1 base; unmatched junction nucleotides: 4. Written as DNA, the CDR3 is TGTGCCAGCGGCGGGACTAGCCGCACAGATACGCAGTATTTT. This encodes CASGGTSRTDTQYF.

The table lists this clonotype with many counts. The J gene is TRBJ2-1, the V gene TRBV29-1; TRBD2 is a possible D gene (5 bases). This CDR3 spans 13 amino acids. From germline, CDR1 is SQVTM and CDR2 ANQGSEA. The ends were cut back, 7 bases at V and 7 bases at J, with 17 bases in the middle. The CDR3 reads CSGAARHLNEQFF. DNA of the CDR3: TGCAGCGGAGCGGCAAGGCATCTAAATGAGCAGTTCTTC.

There are a few counts of this clonotype. The chain recombines TRBV7-2 with TRBJ2-1; D could derive from TRBD1 or TRBD2 (5 bases each). Per the germline V gene, CDR1 is SGHTA and CDR2 is FQGNSA. This CDR3 contains 13 residues. The ends were cut back, 3 bases at V and 7 bases at J, with 10 bases in the middle. The DNA of the CDR3 is TGTGCCAGCAGCTTGGTCGGGACGAATGAGCAGTTCTTC. Amino acids: CASSLVGTNEQFF.